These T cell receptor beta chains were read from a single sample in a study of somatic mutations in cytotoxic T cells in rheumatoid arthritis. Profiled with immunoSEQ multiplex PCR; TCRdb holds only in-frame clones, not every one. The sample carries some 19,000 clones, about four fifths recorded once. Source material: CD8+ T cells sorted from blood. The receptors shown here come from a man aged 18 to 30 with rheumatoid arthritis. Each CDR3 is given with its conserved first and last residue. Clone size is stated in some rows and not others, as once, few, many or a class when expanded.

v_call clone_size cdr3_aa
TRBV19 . CASSGRGTDTQYF
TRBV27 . CASSLSYTGELFF
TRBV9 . CASRGNTGELFF
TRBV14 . CASSQGARASNEKLFF
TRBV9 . CASSRGDTTDTQYF
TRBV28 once CASGGGFVGITGELFF
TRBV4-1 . CASSFPGTGSGELFF
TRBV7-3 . CASSLTQGNEQFF
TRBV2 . CASRLLAGGPYEQYF
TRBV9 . CASSGYQETQYF
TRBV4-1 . CASSQERGVNTEAFF
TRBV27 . CASSLSMGPNEQYF
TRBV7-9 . CASSLLGLAIFGELFF
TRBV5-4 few CASSLGQGAVEQYF
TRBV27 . CASSLSTGARGGYTF
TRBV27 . CASSLGVDSYNEQFF